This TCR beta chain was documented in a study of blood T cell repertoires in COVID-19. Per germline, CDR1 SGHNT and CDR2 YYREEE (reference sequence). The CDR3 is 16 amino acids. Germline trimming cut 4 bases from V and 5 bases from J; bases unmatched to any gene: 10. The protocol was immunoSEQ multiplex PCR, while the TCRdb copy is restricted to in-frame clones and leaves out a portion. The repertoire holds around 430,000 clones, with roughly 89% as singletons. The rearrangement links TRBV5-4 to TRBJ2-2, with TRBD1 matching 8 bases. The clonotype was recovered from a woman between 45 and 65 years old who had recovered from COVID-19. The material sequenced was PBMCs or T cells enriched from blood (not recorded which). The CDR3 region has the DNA TGTGCCAGCAGCCCTGAGTGGGGACAGGAAACCGGGGAGCTGTTTTTT. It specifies CASSPEWGQETGELFF.